Shown below are 21 T cell receptor beta chains from a single sample sequenced in a study of blood T cell repertoires in COVID-19. Repertoires were generated with immunoSEQ multiplex PCR, while TCRdb's copy carries only in-frame clones and drops some. In the table there are around 220,000 clones, roughly 87% of which are singletons. The sequenced material came from PBMCs or T cells enriched from blood (not recorded which). These receptors were collected from a woman between 25 and 40 years old with acute COVID-19.

V is TRBV25-1 and J is TRBJ2-2; no clear D gene. With 6 bases removed from V and 0 bases from J, the gap between germline ends came to 17 bases. This CDR3 has 17 amino acids. Germline-derived CDR1 and CDR2 are MGHDK and SYGVNS. CDR3 bases: TGTGCCAGCAGAGAGACCTTGGCGGAGCCGAACACCGGGGAGCTGTTTTTT. Residues: CASRETLAEPNTGELFF.

The chain uses TRBV28 and TRBJ1-4, with 9 bases identical to TRBD1. CDR1 and CDR2 from the germline V gene are MDHEN and SYDVKM. The CDR3 is 17 amino acids. V shed 8 bases, J shed 2 bases, and the junction held 12 bases outside the gene matches. As DNA, the CDR3 is TGTGCCAGCCTCCCCCCGGGACAGGGTCCCACTAATGAAAAACTGTTTTTT. Translation gives CASLPPGQGPTNEKLFF.

CDR3 in amino acids: CASGLAADTQYF. The CDR3 nucleotides are TGTGCCAGCGGGCTAGCGGCAGATACGCAGTATTTT. The chain uses TRBV7-2 and TRBJ2-3; 7 nucleotides match TRBD2. There are 12 residues in the CDR3. Germline assignment: CDR1 SGHTA and CDR2 FQGNSA. The V segment lost 8 bases and the J segment 4 bases; nucleotides outside the gene matches: 3.

V gene TRBV28 combines with J gene TRBJ2-7; tentatively, D is TRBD1 (6 bases). The CDR3 is 12 amino acids. Trimming cost V 8 bases and J 5 bases, with 13 bases left between them. Germline CDR1 and CDR2: MDHEN and SYDVKM. The CDR3 loop is CASAGDVHEQYF. DNA for the CDR3: TGTGCCAGCGCAGGGGATGTCCACGAGCAGTACTTC.

This clone is a singleton in its sample. This chain connects TRBV5-1 to TRBJ2-3, with D possibly being TRBD2 (5 bases). CDR1 SGHRS and CDR2 YFSETQ come from the germline V gene. The CDR3 loop spans 14 amino acids. V lost 7 bases to trimming and J lost 0 bases, with 12 bases between them. CDR3 residues: CASYRPGSTDTQYF. CDR3 coding DNA: TGCGCCAGCTACCGCCCGGGGAGCACAGATACGCAGTATTTT.

V and J are TRBV5-1 and TRBJ2-7; 11 positions agree with TRBD2. The germline CDR1 and CDR2 sequences are SGHRS and YFSETQ. The CDR3 consists of 15 residues. V was pared by 6 bases and J by 2 bases, with 7 bases of the junction left unmatched. CDR3 sequence reads: CASKNLAGGTYEQYF. The CDR3 DNA reads as TGCGCCAGCAAGAACCTAGCGGGAGGCACCTACGAGCAGTACTTC. The entire variable domain, with the rest obtained from reference TRBV5-1 and TRBJ2-7, is as follows: KAGVTQTPRYLIKTRGQQVTLSCSPISGHRSVSWYQQTPGQGLQFLFEYFSETQRNKGNFPGRFSGRQFSNSRSEMNVSTLELGDSALYLCASKNLAGGTYEQYFGPGTRLTVT.

This chain connects TRBV4-1 to TRBJ2-5; D remains unclear. CDR3 length equals 15 residues. CDR1 MGHRA and CDR2 YSYEKL come from the germline V gene. The germline V and J ends were trimmed by 0 bases and 1 base, with 9 bases remaining between them. The CDR3 nucleotides read TGCGCCAGCAGCCAAGACCGGAGCAGCCAAGAGACCCAGTACTTC. Translated: CASSQDRSSQETQYF.

The chain recombines TRBV29-1 with TRBJ2-5; 7 positions match TRBD1. Germline V gene data show CDR1 as SQVTM and CDR2 as ANQGSEA. The CDR3 totals 12 residues. V shed 1 base, J shed 7 bases, and the junction held 3 bases outside the gene matches. The CDR3, as DNA: TGCAGCGTTGAAGTATCAGGGGGGACCCAGTACTTC. Translation gives CSVEVSGGTQYF.

The rearrangement links TRBV11-2 to TRBJ2-6; a weak D match, TRBD1 (5 bases). Germline CDR1 reads SGHAT; CDR2 reads FQNNGV. V shed 4 bases and J shed 0 bases, with 19 bases lying between them. The CDR3 has 19 residues. The chain's CDR3 is CASSSPSRRRDSGANVLTF. As DNA, the CDR3 is TGTGCCAGCAGCTCACCCTCTAGGCGCAGGGACTCTGGGGCCAACGTCCTGACTTTC.

The gene calls are TRBV18 and TRBJ1-4, with D perhaps matching TRBD1 (6 bases). This CDR3 is built from 12 residues. CDR1 and CDR2 (germline): KGHSH, LQKENI. V was trimmed by 2 bases and J by 8 bases, leaving 6 bases between them. CDR3: CASSPGTEKLFF. DNA for the CDR3: TGTGCCAGCTCACCAGGGACAGAAAAACTGTTTTTT.

The chain has TRBV3-1 (or the pseudogene TRBV3-2) and TRBJ1-3; tentative D call: TRBD1 (5 bases). V lost 4 bases to trimming and J lost 0 bases, with 10 bases between them. Per the germline V gene, CDR1 is LGHDT and CDR2 is YNNKEL (reference sequence). The CDR3 is 15 amino acids. CDR3 protein: CASSLVTVSGNTIYF. In nucleotides, the CDR3 is TGTGCCAGCAGCCTGGTGACAGTCTCTGGAAACACCATATATTTT.

This chain links TRBV29-1 with TRBJ1-2; TRBD1 matches at 10 bases. Germline V lookup: CDR1 SQVTM, CDR2 ANQGSEA. Unmatched junction bases numbered 7, after V lost 4 bases and J lost 8 bases. The CDR3 is 13 residues long. The CDR3 reads CSVVRLTGGGYTF. The DNA for the CDR3 is TGCAGCGTTGTACGATTGACAGGGGGCGGCTACACCTTC.

The chain recombines TRBV28 with TRBJ1-2, with 7 bases matching TRBD1. V dropped 6 bases and J dropped 1; count of bases not matched to a gene: 2. CDR3 size: 13 residues. Germline-derived CDR1 and CDR2 are MDHEN and SYDVKM. CDR3 bases: TGTGCCAGCAGCCACAGGGGTAACTATGGCTACACCTTC. Protein product: CASSHRGNYGYTF.

The V gene is TRBV7-9, the J gene TRBJ2-5; D is possibly TRBD2 (6 bases). Germline CDR1 and CDR2: SEHNR and FQNEAQ (reference sequence). V was cut by 3 bases and J by 2 bases, with 10 bases left in between. This CDR3 contains 14 residues. The CDR3 DNA reads TGTGCCAGCAGCTTCGGCGGGGTACAAGAGACCCAGTACTTC. Translation gives CASSFGGVQETQYF.

The chain employs TRBV27 and TRBJ2-1; 11 bases are a match to TRBD2. The CDR3 spans 14 residues. Germline V gene lookup returns CDR1 MNHEY and CDR2 SMNVEV (reference sequence). Losses at the gene ends were 8 bases for V and 4 bases for J; bases not matched to a gene: 4. The CDR3: CASRLAGSYNEQFF. CDR3 nucleotide sequence: TGTGCCAGCCGACTAGCGGGGTCTTACAATGAGCAGTTCTTC.

The V and J genes are TRBV14 and TRBJ1-2; 7 bases map to TRBD1. The CDR3 has 15 amino acids. Germline V gene data show CDR1 as SGHDN and CDR2 as FVKESK. V gave up 0 bases and J gave up 6 bases; unmatched junction bases: 7. CDR3 sequence reads: CASSQDAQGGNGYTF. The CDR3, as DNA: TGTGCCAGCAGCCAAGATGCGCAGGGGGGTAATGGCTACACCTTC.

The rearrangement joins TRBV2 to TRBJ2-5; tentatively, D is TRBD2 (6 bases). Looked up from germline, CDR1 is SNHLY and CDR2 is FYNNEI. The CDR3 contains 14 residues. Trimming pared 5 bases from V and 5 bases from J, leaving 15 bases between. The CDR3 DNA sequence: TGTGCCAGCAGTCGGACATCTGGGGGGGAGACCCAGTACTTC. It yields the protein CASSRTSGGETQYF.

J is TRBJ1-2 and V is TRBV4-3; tentatively, D is TRBD1 (6 bases). Trimming cost V 0 bases and J 4 bases, with 15 bases left between them. This CDR3 contains 16 residues. Per the germline V gene, CDR1 is LGHNA and CDR2 is YSLEER. In DNA, the CDR3 is TGCGCCAGCAGCCAAGAGCCGGACAGCGGTTTCTATGGCTACACCTTC. Residues: CASSQEPDSGFYGYTF.

The chain is built from TRBV6-5 and TRBJ1-2; 8 bases map to TRBD1. The CDR3 totals 15 residues. With 6 bases clipped from V and 2 bases from J, the junction kept 8 bases outside the gene matches. Germline values: CDR1 MNHEY, CDR2 SVGAGI. CDR3 region: CASSLAGTGNYGYTF. In DNA form, the CDR3 reads TGTGCCAGCAGCCTAGCCGGGACAGGAAACTATGGCTACACCTTC.

Worth noting for this clone: The sample carries other DNA sequences with the same CDR3. The chain joins TRBV7-2 to TRBJ1-1, with D unresolved. Deletions cut 2 bases from V and 0 bases from J, with 4 bases between. The germline V gene has CDR1 SGHTA and CDR2 FQGNSA. The CDR3 covers 13 residues. CDR3 in amino acids: CASSLSVNTEAFF. The CDR3 bases are TGTGCCAGCAGCTTAAGCGTGAACACTGAAGCTTTCTTT. The whole variable domain, remainder taken from reference TRBV7-2 and TRBJ1-1, is GAGVSQSPSNKVTEKGKDVELRCDPISGHTALYWYRQSLGQGLEFLIYFQGNSAPDKSGLPSDRFSAERTGGSVSTLTIQRTQQEDSAVYLCASSLSVNTEAFFGQGTRLTVV.

The V gene is TRBV2, the J gene TRBJ2-4; 10 bases match TRBD1. The germline V gene encodes CDR1 SNHLY and CDR2 FYNNEI. The V gene end was trimmed by 3 bases and the J gene end by 2 bases; junction bases not matched to a gene: 1. The CDR3 totals 15 residues. The CDR3: CASSEGQGTKNIQYF. The CDR3 DNA follows: TGTGCCAGCAGTGAGGGACAGGGGACCAAAAACATTCAGTACTTC.